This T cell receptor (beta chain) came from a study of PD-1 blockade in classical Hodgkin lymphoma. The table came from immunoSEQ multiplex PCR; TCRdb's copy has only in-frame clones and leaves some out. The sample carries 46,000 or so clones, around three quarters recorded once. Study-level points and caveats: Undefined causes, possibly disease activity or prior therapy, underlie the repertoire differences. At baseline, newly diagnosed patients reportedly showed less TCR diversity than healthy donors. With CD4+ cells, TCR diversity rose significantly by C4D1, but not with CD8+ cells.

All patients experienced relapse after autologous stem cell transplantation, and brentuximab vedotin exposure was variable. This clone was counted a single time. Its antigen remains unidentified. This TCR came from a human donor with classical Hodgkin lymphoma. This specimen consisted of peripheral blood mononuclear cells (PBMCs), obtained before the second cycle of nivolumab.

For the CDR3, the DNA is TGTGCCAGCAGCTTGTGGGCGACTAGCACCTACGAGCAGTACTTC. Protein sequence: CASSLWATSTYEQYF. The gene calls are TRBV5-4 and TRBJ2-7; 7 positions match TRBD2. The CDR3 length is 15 residues. Per the germline V gene, CDR1 is SGHNT and CDR2 is YYREEE (reference sequence). J gave up 2 bases and V 1 base, and 6 bases lay outside the gene matches.